A single sample is the source of the 32 T cell receptor beta chains below, sequenced in a study of human T cells and chemical hapten exposure. TCRdb used MiXCR to reprocess the RACE reads, holding one entry per CDR3 protein. The data hold under 200,000 distinct CDR3 sequences, with roughly 30% observed a single time. Time point meaning: pre-sensitization, week 0. Described treatment: therapeutic diphenylcyclopropenone sensitization with weekly scalp DPC. Here the sequenced sample was whole blood, taken in connection with sensitization to the hapten diphenylcyclopropenone (DPC). These receptors were taken from a woman younger than 45 with alopecia areata. Some clones in this sample may be carry-over from other donors' samples.

The chain carries TRBV20-1 and TRBJ1-1; 7 nucleotides align to TRBD1. Losses at the gene ends were 5 bases for V and 0 bases for J; bases not matched to a gene: 15. In germline, CDR1 is DFQATT, CDR2 SNEGSKA (reference sequence). There are 17 residues in the CDR3. The CDR3 region is CSAPPPLGQQLNTEAFF. CDR3 DNA sequence: TGCAGTGCTCCGCCCCCACTGGGACAGCAATTGAACACTGAAGCTTTCTTT.

This clonotype was observed a few times. The V call is TRBV5-6, the J call TRBJ2-3, with 10 bases fitting TRBD2. V dropped 2 bases and J dropped 8; count of bases not matched to a gene: 8. Germline V gene sequence: CDR1 SGHDT, CDR2 YYEEEE. This CDR3 has 15 residues. The chain's CDR3 is CASSLRAGGLSTQYF. CDR3 sequence (DNA): TGTGCCAGCAGCTTAAGAGCGGGGGGGCTCTCTACGCAGTATTTT.

This clonotype was counted between two and nine times. The gene calls are TRBV19 and TRBJ1-2; TRBD1 agrees at 10 bases. Trimming cost V 10 bases and J 8 bases; bases outside gene matches: 7. In germline, CDR1 is LNHDA, CDR2 SQIVND (reference sequence). The CDR3 totals 12 residues. The CDR3 sequence: CAIRTGGDGYTF. As DNA, the CDR3 is TGTGCCATCCGGACAGGGGGTGACGGCTACACCTTC. The whole variable domain, remainder taken from reference TRBV19 and TRBJ1-2, is DGGITQSPKYLFRKEGQNVTLSCEQNLNHDAMYWYRQDPGQGLRLIYYSQIVNDFQKGDIAEGYSVSREKKESFPLTVTSAQKNPTAFYLCAIRTGGDGYTFGSGTRLTVV.

A few counts support this clonotype. The genes are TRBV5-5 and TRBJ2-7; no firm D call. The CDR3 extends over 13 amino acids. V gave up 0 bases and J gave up 5 bases, with 9 bases separating them. Germline lookup yields CDR1 SGHKS and CDR2 YYEKEE (reference sequence). In DNA form, the CDR3 reads TGTGCCAGCAGCTTGGAGGCGATCCACGAGCAGTACTTC. Its translation is CASSLEAIHEQYF. The whole variable domain, remainder taken from reference TRBV5-5 and TRBJ2-7, is DAGVTQSPTHLIKTRGQQVTLRCSPISGHKSVSWYQQVLGQGPQFIFQYYEKEERGRGNFPDRFSARQFPNYSSELNVNALLLGDSALYLCASSLEAIHEQYFGPGTRLTVT.

The chain couples TRBV14 to TRBJ1-1, with 9 bases identical to TRBD1. The germline V gene encodes CDR1 SGHDN and CDR2 FVKESK. V shed 3 bases and J 0 bases; nucleotides not matched to a gene: 5. The CDR3 length is 16 residues. The CDR3 here is CASSQRQGVVNTEAFF. The CDR3 DNA reads TGTGCCAGCAGCCAGAGACAGGGGGTGGTGAACACTGAAGCTTTCTTT.

This clonotype was seen only a few times. The chain carries TRBV28 and TRBJ2-3; 12 nucleotides line up with TRBD2. CDR1 is MDHEN, CDR2 SYDVKM, per germline. V trimming: 6 bases; J trimming: 7 bases; junction bases outside the gene matches: 5. The CDR3 is 14 residues long. The CDR3 reads CASSQLAGGHTQYF. In DNA form, the CDR3 reads TGTGCCAGCAGCCAACTAGCGGGGGGACATACGCAGTATTTT.

This sequence joins TRBV7-2 and TRBJ2-3, with 8 bases matching TRBD2. The CDR3 sequence is 15 residues long. Per germline, CDR1 SGHTA and CDR2 FQGNSA. Trimming took 0 bases from V and 4 from J; bases not matched to a gene: 3. The CDR3 DNA sequence: TGTGCCAGCAGCTTAGCAGCGGGGGCCTCAGATACGCAGTATTTT. Protein product: CASSLAAGASDTQYF.

The chain employs TRBV4-2 and TRBJ2-1; D possibly corresponds to TRBD1 (5 bases). Germline CDR1 LGHNA, CDR2 YNFKEQ. This CDR3 region has 15 residues. V was shortened by 3 bases and J by 9 bases, with 18 bases between the two germline ends. CDR3 amino acids: CASSQKTGRVVEQFF. CDR3 nucleotides: TGTGCCAGCAGCCAGAAAACAGGTCGGGTTGTTGAGCAGTTCTTC.

This clonotype has only a few counts. The V call is TRBV4-2, the J call TRBJ1-2, with D maybe TRBD1 (6 bases). The V gene's germline CDR1 is LGHNA and CDR2 YNFKEQ. V was shortened by 0 bases and J by 8 bases, with 16 bases between the two germline ends. The length of the CDR3 is 15 residues. CDR3 nucleotides: TGTGCCAGCAGCCAAGATATGGTGGGGACAAGGGGCTACACCTTC. Protein sequence: CASSQDMVGTRGYTF.

The table lists this clonotype with a few counts. The chain carries TRBV4-3 and TRBJ1-3, with D unresolved. The CDR3 has 13 amino acids. V lost 2 bases and J lost 4, with 6 bases in between. Germline V CDR1 and CDR2: LGHNA, YSLEER. The CDR3 sequence is CASSQSAGNTIYF. DNA of the CDR3: TGCGCCAGCAGCCAATCTGCGGGAAACACCATATATTTT.

The chain recombines TRBV29-1 with TRBJ2-5; D possibly matches TRBD1 or TRBD2 (5 bases each). Trimming left V 4 bases short and J 5 bases short, with 8 bases between. The CDR3 covers 11 residues. Germline CDR1 reads SQVTM; CDR2 reads ANQGSEA. CDR3 sequence reads: CSVVRGETQYF. As DNA, the CDR3 is TGCAGCGTTGTGAGGGGCGAGACCCAGTACTTC.

This clonotype has a handful of counts. The J gene is TRBJ1-5, the V gene TRBV28; D gene uncertain. Germline V gene data show CDR1 as MDHEN and CDR2 as SYDVKM. Trimming removed 6 bases at V and 8 bases at J, with 20 bases between. The CDR3 runs to 15 residues. The DNA of the CDR3 is TGTGCCAGCAGCCGGAATTCAATCGAAGAAAAGCCCCAGCATTTT. Amino acids: CASSRNSIEEKPQHF.

This clonotype has only a few counts. This rearrangement joins TRBV28 to TRBJ1-1, with no clear D. Germline CDR1 MDHEN, CDR2 SYDVKM. The CDR3 runs 16 residues. Trimming pared 8 bases from V and 0 bases from J, leaving 19 bases between. The CDR3 here is CASLPSQWTLNTEAFF. The CDR3 bases are TGTGCCAGCCTCCCATCACAATGGACTTTGAACACTGAAGCTTTCTTT. Filled out from reference TRBV28 and TRBJ1-1, the complete variable domain reads DVKVTQSSRYLVKRTGEKVFLECVQDMDHENMFWYRQDPGLGLRLIYFSYDVKMKEKGDIPEGYSVSREKKERFSLILESASTNQTSMYLCASLPSQWTLNTEAFFGQGTRLTVV.

The rearrangement joins TRBV7-9 to TRBJ1-4, with D uncertain. V shed 1 base and J shed 0 bases, with 6 bases lying between them. Germline assignment: CDR1 SEHNR and CDR2 FQNEAQ (reference sequence). The CDR3 is made up of 15 amino acids. The CDR3 DNA reads as TGTGCCAGCAGCTTAGGACCCTCAACTAATGAAAAACTGTTTTTT. Translation: CASSLGPSTNEKLFF.

In its sample, this clonotype was seen a few times. The chain has TRBV28 and TRBJ1-6, with TRBD1 matching 8 bases. Germline V CDR1 and CDR2: MDHEN, SYDVKM. The J segment lost 10 bases and the V segment lost 3 bases, leaving 8 bases of the junction unmatched. CDR3 size: 15 residues. CDR3 bases: TGTGCCAGCAGTTTCCGGACAGGGCCCAGCTCACCCCTCCACTTT. This sequence encodes CASSFRTGPSSPLHF.

This clonotype was seen a few times. The chain couples TRBV20-1 to TRBJ1-2; 7 positions match TRBD1. The J segment lost 5 bases and the V segment lost 6 bases, leaving 9 bases of the junction unmatched. Per germline, CDR1 DFQATT and CDR2 SNEGSKA (reference sequence). The CDR3 extends over 13 amino acids. This chain's CDR3 is CSAPSDRRYGYTF. In DNA, the CDR3 is TGCAGTGCCCCATCGGACAGGCGATATGGCTACACCTTC.

The rearrangement joins TRBV7-3 to TRBJ2-3; 9 bases are a match to TRBD2. Germline V gives CDR1 SGHTA, CDR2 FQGTGA. The CDR3 totals 15 residues. The trim removed 2 bases at V and 6 bases at J, leaving 6 bases unmatched. The CDR3 sequence is CASSLPASGIDTQYF. CDR3 nucleotides: TGTGCCAGCAGCTTACCCGCTAGCGGGATTGATACGCAGTATTTT.

A remark on this clonotype: One base away lies a much larger clone, so this may be a sequencing read error. This chain connects TRBV7-2 to TRBJ2-3, with D tentatively TRBD2 (5 bases). Germline V gives CDR1 SGHTA, CDR2 FQGNSA. This CDR3 has 14 amino acids. V lost 3 bases and J 5 bases, leaving 12 bases between the germline ends. CDR3 residues: CASSFVLEGDTQYF. The CDR3 nucleotides read TGTGCCAGCAGCTTCGTACTAGAGGGAGATACGCAGTATTTT. The full variable domain, in which reference TRBV7-2 and TRBJ2-3 provide the parts outside the CDR3, is GAGVSQSPSNKVTEKGKDVELRCDPISGHTALYWYRQSLGQGLEFLIYFQGNSAPDKSGLPSDRFSAERTGGSVSTLTIQRTQQEDSAVYLCASSFVLEGDTQYFGPGTRLTVL.

This clonotype appeared many times. The chain recombines TRBV27 with TRBJ2-7, with TRBD1 matching over 9 bases. Germline-derived CDR1 and CDR2 are MNHEY and SMNVEV (reference sequence). The CDR3 is 15 amino acids. The V and J ends lost 2 bases and 6 bases, in that order; junction bases with no gene match: 8. The CDR3 region has the DNA TGTGCCAGCAGTTTAAAGTCGACAGGGGGAACCGAGCAGTACTTC. Protein: CASSLKSTGGTEQYF.

This clonotype was observed a handful of times. CDR3 in amino acids: CSAALNRGSNQPQHF. CDR3 sequence (DNA): TGCAGTGCTGCGCTGAACAGGGGTAGCAATCAGCCCCAGCATTTT. This chain connects TRBV20-1 to TRBJ1-5; 7 bases are a match to TRBD1. Germline trimming cut 5 bases from V and 0 bases from J; bases unmatched to any gene: 7. In germline, CDR1 is DFQATT, CDR2 SNEGSKA (reference sequence). The CDR3 runs to 15 residues.

This clonotype appeared a few times. The rearrangement uses TRBV20-1 and TRBJ2-7; the D gene is possibly TRBD2 (5 bases). Per the germline V gene, CDR1 is DFQATT and CDR2 is SNEGSKA (reference sequence). The germline V and J ends were trimmed by 0 bases and 0 bases, with 12 bases remaining between them. The CDR3 length is 15 residues. CDR3 coding DNA: TGCAGTGCTAGAGATGGTGAGGGTAGCTCCTACGAGCAGTACTTC. Its translation: CSARDGEGSSYEQYF.

V usage is TRBV5-1 and J usage is TRBJ1-5, with 7 bases matching TRBD1. V trimming: 1 base; J trimming: 7 bases; junction bases outside the gene matches: 11. From germline, CDR1 is SGHRS and CDR2 YFSETQ. The CDR3 totals 16 residues. CDR3 sequence: CASSLRRQGTGQPQHF. CDR3 bases: TGCGCCAGCAGCTTGCGTAGACAGGGAACGGGGCAGCCCCAGCATTTT.

This clonotype was seen a few times. The gene calls are TRBV9 and TRBJ2-7; tentative D call: TRBD1 (5 bases). Germline assignment: CDR1 SGDLS and CDR2 YYNGEE. This CDR3 has 15 amino acids. V was cut by 0 bases and J by 3 bases, with 13 bases left in between. The CDR3 coding sequence is TGTGCCAGCAGCGTAGCTTGGACACCCGACTACGAGCAGTACTTC. Protein product: CASSVAWTPDYEQYF.

This clonotype was counted between two and nine times. J is TRBJ2-3 and V is TRBV7-2; D is perhaps TRBD1 (6 bases). Trimming removed 4 bases from V and 2 bases from J, with 10 bases in between. Germline CDR1 SGHTA, CDR2 FQGNSA. CDR3 length: 14 residues. The chain's CDR3 is CASSSRDTTDTQYF. The CDR3 DNA is TGTGCCAGCAGCTCCCGGGACACCACAGATACGCAGTATTTT.

This clonotype has ten or more counts. The chain employs TRBV11-2 and TRBJ1-1; D not resolved. The germline V gene has CDR1 SGHAT and CDR2 FQNNGV. This CDR3 region has 13 residues. V dropped 2 bases and J dropped 2 bases, with 6 bases sitting between them. The CDR3 nucleotides read TGTGCCAGCAGCTTAAGGCTTAACACTGAAGCTTTCTTT. Protein sequence: CASSLRLNTEAFF.

The chain employs TRBV15 and TRBJ1-5; D is possibly TRBD1 (5 bases). Germline V gene lookup returns CDR1 LNHNV and CDR2 YYDKDF (reference sequence). CDR3 size: 15 residues. Trimming stripped 1 base from V and 1 base from J, with 8 bases between. CDR3 protein: CATSRGAGSNQPQHF. CDR3 sequence (DNA): TGTGCCACCAGCAGAGGGGCAGGGAGCAATCAGCCCCAGCATTTT.

The chain has TRBV6-1 and TRBJ1-4; D may be TRBD1 (6 bases). The CDR3 runs to 13 residues. Germline loops: CDR1 MNHNS, CDR2 SASEGT. The germline V and J ends were trimmed by 0 bases and 14 bases, with 13 bases remaining between them. Here the CDR3 DNA reads TGTGCCAGCAGTGAAGCGCAGACAGGTCGGCTGTTTTTT. It specifies CASSEAQTGRLFF.

The V gene is TRBV28, the J gene TRBJ2-1; 8 nucleotides agree with TRBD2. Germline loops: CDR1 MDHEN, CDR2 SYDVKM. The trim removed 6 bases at V and 4 bases at J, leaving 5 bases unmatched. The CDR3 consists of 14 residues. The DNA of the CDR3 is TGTGCCAGCAGCCGGGGGGGGGGGTACAATGAGCAGTTCTTC. Translation gives CASSRGGGYNEQFF. The variable domain in full, completed from reference TRBV28 and TRBJ2-1, reads DVKVTQSSRYLVKRTGEKVFLECVQDMDHENMFWYRQDPGLGLRLIYFSYDVKMKEKGDIPEGYSVSREKKERFSLILESASTNQTSMYLCASSRGGGYNEQFFGPGTRLTVL.

This clonotype was observed a handful of times. This chain joins TRBV11-1 and TRBJ2-1, with 9 bases matching TRBD2. With 1 base clipped from V and 6 bases from J, the junction kept 4 bases outside the gene matches. Per the germline V gene, CDR1 is SGHAT and CDR2 is FQDESV (reference sequence). The CDR3 extends over 15 amino acids. CDR3 DNA: TGTGCCAGCAGCTTAGGGCTAGCGGGGATCAATGAGCAGTTCTTC. Its protein is CASSLGLAGINEQFF.

This clonotype turned up a few times. The gene calls are TRBV5-5 and TRBJ2-3; 8 bases are a match to TRBD1. Germline V lookup: CDR1 SGHKS, CDR2 YYEKEE (reference sequence). V gave up 5 bases and J gave up 1 base; unmatched junction bases: 6. The CDR3 totals 15 residues. The CDR3 loop reads CASRGSGQGTDTQYF. In nucleotides, the CDR3 is TGTGCCAGCAGGGGATCGGGACAGGGCACAGATACGCAGTATTTT.

Only a few counts were recorded for this clonotype. This chain uses TRBV7-2 with TRBJ1-1; 7 positions match TRBD1. With 9 bases clipped from V and 0 bases from J, the junction kept 4 bases outside the gene matches. The germline CDR1 and CDR2 sequences are SGHTA and FQGNSA. The CDR3 runs to 13 residues. The chain's CDR3 is CASTQGMNTEAFF. In DNA form, the CDR3 reads TGTGCCAGTACACAGGGGATGAACACTGAAGCTTTCTTT.

In this sample, this clonotype turned up a few times. J is TRBJ1-5 and V is TRBV15, with D tentatively TRBD1 (6 bases). There are 13 residues in the CDR3. Germline assignment: CDR1 LNHNV and CDR2 YYDKDF (reference sequence). V lost 5 bases to trimming and J lost 6 bases, with 11 bases between them. CDR3 sequence: CATSFDRSQPQHF. The CDR3 region has the DNA TGTGCCACCAGCTTTGACAGGAGTCAGCCCCAGCATTTT.